A single sample is the source of the 28 T cell receptor beta chains below, sequenced in a study of T-cell reconstitution after alpha-beta-depleted transplantation in children. TCRbeta library preparation incorporated unique molecular identifiers. One entry per CDR3 protein results from TCRdb running MiXCR on the PCR reads. The sample has approximately 430,000 distinct CDR3 sequences, around 16% seen once; the top ten hold just under 30%. The sample here was PBMCs, mostly from graft donor cells, taken 360 days after TCRalphabeta/CD19-depleted stem cell transplant. Source of these receptors: a boy younger than two who had a stem cell transplant for Wiskott-Aldrich syndrome, so the T cells may come from the graft donor.

This clonotype was counted between two and nine times. The V and J genes are TRBV5-6 and TRBJ2-7; TRBD2 matches at 8 bases. With 4 bases clipped from V and 4 bases from J, the junction kept 10 bases outside the gene matches. There are 15 residues in the CDR3. Germline V CDR1 and CDR2: SGHDT, YYEEEE. The CDR3 DNA follows: TGTGCCAGCAGCCCTGAGCGGGAGTATTGGTACGAGCAGTACTTC. It codes for CASSPEREYWYEQYF.

This clonotype showed up just once. As DNA, the CDR3 is TGCGCCAGCAGCTCTAGTACAGAGGGCGTGACAGATACGCAGTATTTT. Translation: CASSSSTEGVTDTQYF. The chain joins TRBV4-3 to TRBJ2-3; maybe TRBD2 (5 bases). There are 16 residues in the CDR3. CDR1 is LGHNA, CDR2 YSLEER, per germline. The V end was cut by 5 bases, the J end by 3 bases, with 18 bases between.

This clonotype was seen a few times. The rearrangement links TRBV9 to TRBJ2-1; D tentatively reads TRBD1 or TRBD2 (5 bases each). V lost 3 bases, J lost 10 bases, and 11 bases lay in between. CDR1 is SGDLS, CDR2 YYNGEE, per germline. The CDR3 is made up of 12 amino acids. The CDR3: CASSGRDPEQFF. Written as DNA, the CDR3 is TGTGCCAGCAGCGGCCGGGACCCGGAGCAGTTCTTC. The variable domain in full, with the rest retrieved from reference TRBV9 and TRBJ2-1, is DSGVTQTPKHLITATGQRVTLRCSPRSGDLSVYWYQQSLDQGLQFLIQYYNGEERAKGNILERFSAQQFPDLHSELNLSSLELGDSALYFCASSGRDPEQFFGPGTRLTVL.

This clonotype has a handful of counts. The chain joins TRBV20-1 to TRBJ1-5, with 8 positions matching TRBD1. Trimming removed 0 bases from V and 3 bases from J; junction bases left unmatched: 4. CDR3 length: 15 residues. The germline gives CDR1 DFQATT, CDR2 SNEGSKA (reference sequence). CDR3 sequence reads: CSARDTDRVNQPQHF. CDR3 nucleotides: TGCAGTGCTAGAGATACGGACAGGGTCAATCAGCCCCAGCATTTT.

A single count supports this clonotype. The chain joins TRBV12-3 or TRBV12-4 to TRBJ2-1; the D gene could be TRBD1 or TRBD2 (5 bases each). The CDR3 has 16 residues. Trimming took off 4 bases at V and 3 bases at J, with 16 bases between the two ends. This CDR3 reads CASSSGPGRIYNEQFF. The CDR3 bases are TGTGCCAGCAGTTCTGGCCCGGGACGGATCTACAATGAGCAGTTCTTC.

The chain links TRBV11-1 to TRBJ2-3, with 10 positions matching TRBD2. Germline values: CDR1 SGHAT, CDR2 FQDESV (reference sequence). The V gene end was trimmed by 4 bases and the J gene end by 2 bases; junction bases not matched to a gene: 12. The CDR3 consists of 18 residues. This CDR3 reads CASSSLAGGPRATDTQYF. CDR3 sequence (DNA): TGTGCCAGCAGCTCCTTAGCGGGGGGACCACGGGCCACAGATACGCAGTATTTT.

This clonotype was counted between two and nine times. The gene calls are TRBV7-2 and TRBJ2-2, with D unclear. V dropped 6 bases and J dropped 6 bases, with 11 bases sitting between them. The CDR3 is 13 residues long. Germline V gene data show CDR1 as SGHTA and CDR2 as FQGNSA. CDR3 region: CASRKQRSGELFF. For the CDR3, the DNA is TGTGCCAGCAGGAAACAGCGTTCCGGGGAGCTGTTTTTT.

This CDR3 reads CASSLGGTSLSEQYF. DNA for the CDR3: TGTGCCAGCAGCTTAGGCGGGACTAGTCTATCCGAGCAGTACTTC. This rearrangement joins TRBV7-9 to TRBJ2-7; 8 bases match TRBD2. The CDR3 loop spans 15 amino acids. Germline assignment: CDR1 SEHNR and CDR2 FQNEAQ (reference sequence). The ends lost 1 base at V and 6 bases at J; junction bases unmatched: 8.

V usage is TRBV9 and J usage is TRBJ1-2; 10 nucleotides align to TRBD1. This CDR3 contains 15 residues. Germline V gene lookup returns CDR1 SGDLS and CDR2 YYNGEE. After removal of 3 bases from V and 5 bases from J, the junction contained 7 bases not matched to a gene. The CDR3 here is CASSGPGTGVYGYTF. The CDR3 nucleotides are TGTGCCAGCAGCGGCCCCGGGACAGGGGTATATGGCTACACCTTC.

V is TRBV20-1 and J is TRBJ2-4; possibly TRBD2 for D (5 bases). The germline CDR1 and CDR2 sequences are DFQATT and SNEGSKA (reference sequence). The CDR3 spans 15 residues. The V end was cut by 1 base, the J end by 0 bases, with 10 bases between. The DNA for the CDR3 is TGCAGTGCTAGAGTCGAGGGCCTAGCCAAAAACATTCAGTACTTC. This codes for CSARVEGLAKNIQYF.

The chain couples TRBV11-2 to TRBJ2-3; D gene uncertain. This CDR3 comprises 13 residues. The germline V gene has CDR1 SGHAT and CDR2 FQNNGV. The V end lost 2 bases, the J end lost 2 bases, and 5 bases lay between the germline ends. CDR3 DNA sequence: TGTGCCAGCAGCTTAAGACTCACAGATACGCAGTATTTT. Its protein product is CASSLRLTDTQYF.

The table lists this clonotype with a few counts. The J gene is TRBJ1-6, the V gene TRBV25-1; 7 bases map to TRBD1. The trim removed 1 base at V and 10 bases at J, leaving 10 bases unmatched. CDR1 is MGHDK, CDR2 SYGVNS, per germline. The CDR3 spans 16 residues. Here the CDR3 reads CASSELRGPAGSPLHF. CDR3 bases: TGTGCCAGCAGTGAATTAAGGGGGCCAGCTGGCTCACCCCTCCACTTT.

In this sample, this clonotype turned up a few times. The V call is TRBV6-5, the J call TRBJ2-3, with TRBD2 identical over 8 bases. This CDR3 contains 17 residues. J lost 3 bases, V lost 0 bases, and 8 bases had no gene match. The germline gives CDR1 MNHEY, CDR2 SVGAGI. The CDR3 DNA reads as TGTGCCAGCAGTTACTCGAGCAAGCGGGGGTTAACAGATACGCAGTATTTT. It translates to CASSYSSKRGLTDTQYF.

J is TRBJ2-5 and V is TRBV29-1; 7 positions agree with TRBD1. The germline V gene encodes CDR1 SQVTM and CDR2 ANQGSEA. The CDR3 covers 14 residues. V gave up 3 bases and J gave up 2 bases; unmatched junction bases: 6. The CDR3 region is CSVETPGQQETQYF. In nucleotides, the CDR3 is TGCAGCGTTGAGACCCCGGGACAGCAAGAGACCCAGTACTTC. The complete variable domain, with remaining parts taken from reference TRBV29-1 and TRBJ2-5, reads SAVISQKPSRDICQRGTSLTIQCQVDSQVTMMFWYRQQPGQSLTLIATANQGSEATYESGFVIDKFPISRPNLTFSTLTVSNMSPEDSSIYLCSVETPGQQETQYFGPGTRLLVL.

This clonotype has a handful of counts. The chain uses TRBV5-1 and TRBJ1-1, with TRBD1 as a possible D gene (6 bases). Looked up from germline, CDR1 is SGHRS and CDR2 is YFSETQ. This CDR3 comprises 12 residues. Trimming took 8 bases from V and 0 from J, leaving 8 bases between them. The CDR3 sequence: CASRQVNTEAFF. In DNA form, the CDR3 reads TGCGCCAGTCGACAGGTGAACACTGAAGCTTTCTTT. The full variable domain, its missing parts supplied by reference TRBV5-1 and TRBJ1-1, is KAGVTQTPRYLIKTRGQQVTLSCSPISGHRSVSWYQQTPGQGLQFLFEYFSETQRNKGNFPGRFSGRQFSNSRSEMNVSTLELGDSALYLCASRQVNTEAFFGQGTRLTVV.

This sequence joins TRBV11-2 and TRBJ2-5; weak D call: TRBD1 (6 bases). The CDR3 length is 16 residues. The V and J ends lost 1 base and 5 bases respectively, with 17 bases between them. Germline V gene lookup returns CDR1 SGHAT and CDR2 FQNNGV. CDR3 sequence: CASSLVPRGAYETQYF. The CDR3 region has the DNA TGTGCCAGCAGCTTAGTACCCAGGGGCGCATATGAGACCCAGTACTTC. The full variable domain, rest sourced from reference TRBV11-2 and TRBJ2-5, is EAGVAQSPRYKIIEKRQSVAFWCNPISGHATLYWYQQILGQGPKLLIQFQNNGVVDDSQLPKDRFSAERLKGVDSTLKIQPAKLEDSAVYLCASSLVPRGAYETQYFGPGTRLLVL.

This clonotype occurred a few times. This sequence joins TRBV3-1 and TRBJ2-3; D call uncertain. Germline CDR1 is LGHDT and CDR2 is YNNKEL (reference sequence). The CDR3 totals 16 residues. Between the trimmed V and J ends, which lost 0 bases and 4 bases, there was a span of 14 bases. DNA of the CDR3: TGTGCCAGCAGCCAAGATCGCCGGGTAGGCTCAGATACGCAGTATTTT. This gives the protein CASSQDRRVGSDTQYF.

This chain connects TRBV12-3 or TRBV12-4 to TRBJ2-6, with D perhaps matching TRBD1 (5 bases). V was cut by 11 bases and J by 2 bases, with 28 bases left in between. The CDR3 contains 19 residues. DNA for the CDR3: TGTGCCTTCAGTTTAGCAAGAAGGGGCTTAAGAGCTGGGGCCAACGTCCTGACTTTC. As protein: CAFSLARRGLRAGANVLTF.

V gene TRBV5-1 combines with J gene TRBJ2-2; D remains ambiguous. The V end was cut by 0 bases, the J end by 4 bases, with 7 bases between. Germline V gene data show CDR1 as SGHRS and CDR2 as YFSETQ. CDR3 length: 14 amino acids. CDR3 amino acids: CASSLETVTGELFF. The DNA of the CDR3 is TGCGCCAGCAGCTTGGAAACAGTCACCGGGGAGCTGTTTTTT.

This chain links TRBV10-1 with TRBJ2-1; D might be TRBD2 (6 bases). This CDR3 contains 13 residues. Germline assignment: CDR1 WNHNN and CDR2 SYGVQD (reference sequence). V dropped 0 bases and J dropped 11 bases, with 11 bases sitting between them. CDR3 DNA: TGCGCCAGCAGTGAGTCGGGGGGTTTTAAGCAGTTCTTC. Its protein product is CASSESGGFKQFF.

The V call is TRBV5-1, the J call TRBJ2-3; tentative D call: TRBD2 (6 bases). There are 13 residues in the CDR3. V lost 4 bases to trimming and J lost 1 base, with 7 bases between them. Germline V gives CDR1 SGHRS, CDR2 YFSETQ. The CDR3 is CASSRLGTDTQYF. CDR3 in DNA: TGCGCCAGCAGCAGACTAGGCACAGATACGCAGTATTTT.

This chain connects TRBV7-9 to TRBJ1-6; 7 bases line up with TRBD1. The CDR3 consists of 16 residues. V lost 2 bases, J lost 8 bases, and 9 bases stayed unmatched. In germline, CDR1 is SEHNR, CDR2 FQNEAQ (reference sequence). This CDR3 is CASSLPTGEGYSPLHF. The CDR3 DNA sequence: TGTGCCAGCAGCTTACCCACAGGGGAAGGGTATTCACCCCTCCACTTT.

This clonotype has just a few counts. The V gene is TRBV12-3 or TRBV12-4, the J gene TRBJ2-7, with TRBD2 matching over 11 bases. Trimming removed 5 bases from V and 3 bases from J; junction bases left unmatched: 6. The CDR3 is 15 residues long. CDR3 region: CASSHPGTSGYEQYF. The CDR3 DNA is TGTGCCAGCAGTCATCCCGGGACTAGCGGCTACGAGCAGTACTTC.

CDR3 nucleotide sequence: TGCGCCAGCGTTCCAGGGTACACAGATACGCAGTATTTT. It is translated as CASVPGYTDTQYF. This chain uses TRBV10-2 with TRBJ2-3; D possibly corresponds to TRBD1 (5 bases). The V end was cut by 8 bases, the J end by 2 bases, with 11 bases between. The CDR3 totals 13 residues. The germline gives CDR1 WSHSY, CDR2 SAAADI.

This sequence joins TRBV12-3 or TRBV12-4 and TRBJ1-3; unclear D gene. V was pared by 2 bases and J by 0 bases, with 5 bases between. This CDR3 comprises 14 residues. The chain's CDR3 is CASSLRSSGNTIYF. CDR3 nucleotides: TGTGCCAGCAGTTTAAGGAGCTCTGGAAACACCATATATTTT.

The table lists this clonotype with many counts. This sequence joins TRBV20-1 and TRBJ1-1, with unresolved D. The CDR3 loop spans 13 amino acids. Trimming removed 3 bases from V and 0 bases from J, with 8 bases in between. Germline V gene sequence: CDR1 DFQATT, CDR2 SNEGSKA (reference sequence). The DNA of the CDR3 is TGCAGTGCTAGGAGCAGTTTGAACACTGAAGCTTTCTTT. Its translation: CSARSSLNTEAFF.

The chain carries TRBV4-1 and TRBJ2-5; TRBD1 matches 9 bases. The germline gives CDR1 MGHRA, CDR2 YSYEKL. This CDR3 contains 18 residues. V gave up 3 bases and J gave up 2 bases; unmatched junction bases: 13. The CDR3 reads CASSHPGGTGWSQETQYF. The CDR3 nucleotides are TGCGCCAGCAGCCACCCAGGAGGGACAGGGTGGTCTCAAGAGACCCAGTACTTC.

This clonotype occurred a few times. This chain links TRBV14 with TRBJ2-7; a weak D match, TRBD2 (6 bases). The V end was cut by 4 bases, the J end by 5 bases, with 18 bases between. CDR3 size: 15 residues. Germline V gene lookup returns CDR1 SGHDN and CDR2 FVKESK. CDR3 nucleotides: TGTGCCAGCAGCCGAGGACTAACTCCCCCTAACGAGCAGTACTTC. This codes for CASSRGLTPPNEQYF.